This TCR beta chain was sequenced for a study of cytomegalovirus exposure and HLA in healthy donors. Overall study findings and caveats: According to a later analysis, donors in an Asian-associated ancestry cluster reportedly had fewer N-insertions than the approximately 720-donor mean. Across all donors, roughly uniform sequencing depth was an assumption of the presence/absence analyses. A missense DCLRE1C variant was associated with V- and J-gene trimming of TCR beta chains in a later analysis, and an independent cohort replicated the association. Researchers counted around 180 TCR beta chains as cytomegalovirus-associated.

The CDR3 is 13 residues long. CDR1 is MNHEY and CDR2 is SMNVEV in the germline V gene (reference sequence). V was cut by 6 bases and J by 4 bases, with 10 bases left in between. Of note for this clone: Antigen specificity is unknown.

PCR amplification relied on 60 Vbeta primers (plus 13 Jbeta primers). Profiled with immunoSEQ multiplex PCR; TCRdb holds only in-frame clones, not every one. The sample has 150,000 to 200,000 clones. The chain recombines TRBV27 with TRBJ1-5; D uncertain. The receptor comes from a boy under 18 in good health and CMV-seronegative. The sequencing input was PBMCs. The CDR3 protein is CASSPRQNQPQHF. In DNA, the CDR3 is TGTGCCAGCAGCCCGCGGCAGAATCAGCCCCAGCATTTT.